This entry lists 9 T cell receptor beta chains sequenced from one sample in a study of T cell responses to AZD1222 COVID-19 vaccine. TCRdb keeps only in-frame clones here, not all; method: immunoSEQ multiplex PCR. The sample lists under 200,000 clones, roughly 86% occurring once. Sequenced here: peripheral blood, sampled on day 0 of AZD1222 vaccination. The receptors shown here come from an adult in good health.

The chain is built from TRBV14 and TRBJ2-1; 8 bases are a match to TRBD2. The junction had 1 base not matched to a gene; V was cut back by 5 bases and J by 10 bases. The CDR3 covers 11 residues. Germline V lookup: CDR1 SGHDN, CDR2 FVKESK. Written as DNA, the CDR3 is TGTGCCAGCAGCACGGGAGGGGAGCAGTTCTTC. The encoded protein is CASSTGGEQFF.

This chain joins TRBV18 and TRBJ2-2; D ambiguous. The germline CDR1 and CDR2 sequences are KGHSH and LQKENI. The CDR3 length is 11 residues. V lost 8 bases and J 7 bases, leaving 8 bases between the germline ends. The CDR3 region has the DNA TGTGCCAGCCCTGACGGCGGGGAGCTGTTTTTT. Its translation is CASPDGGELFF.

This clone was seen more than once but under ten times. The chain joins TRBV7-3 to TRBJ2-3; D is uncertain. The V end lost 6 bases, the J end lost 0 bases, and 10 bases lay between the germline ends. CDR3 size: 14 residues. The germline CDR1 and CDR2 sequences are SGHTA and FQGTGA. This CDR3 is CASSPNPSTDTQYF. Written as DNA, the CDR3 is TGTGCCAGCAGTCCAAACCCGAGCACAGATACGCAGTATTTT.

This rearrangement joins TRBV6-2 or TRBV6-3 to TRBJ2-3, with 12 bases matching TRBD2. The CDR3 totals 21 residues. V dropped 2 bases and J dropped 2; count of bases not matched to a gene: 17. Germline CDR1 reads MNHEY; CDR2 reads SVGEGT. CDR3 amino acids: CASSYDPLTSGGSRYTDTQYF. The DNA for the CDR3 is TGTGCCAGCAGTTACGACCCTCTGACTAGCGGGGGCTCACGCTACACAGATACGCAGTATTTT.

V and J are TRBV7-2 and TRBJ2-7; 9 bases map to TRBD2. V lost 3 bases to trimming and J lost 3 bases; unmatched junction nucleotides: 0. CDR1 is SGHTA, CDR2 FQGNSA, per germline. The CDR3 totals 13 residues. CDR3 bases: TGTGCCAGCAGCTTTAGCGGGGGCTACGAGCAGTACTTC. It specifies CASSFSGGYEQYF.

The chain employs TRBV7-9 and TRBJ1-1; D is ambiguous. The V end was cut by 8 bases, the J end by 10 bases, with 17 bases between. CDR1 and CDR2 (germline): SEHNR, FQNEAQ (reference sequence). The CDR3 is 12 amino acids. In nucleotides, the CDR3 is TGTGCCAGCGCCCCTGAAAAGATCGGAGCTTTCTTT. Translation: CASAPEKIGAFF.

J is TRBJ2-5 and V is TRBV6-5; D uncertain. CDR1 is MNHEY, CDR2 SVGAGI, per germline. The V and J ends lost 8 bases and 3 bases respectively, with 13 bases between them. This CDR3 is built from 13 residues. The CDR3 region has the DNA TGTGCCAGCTTAGAGGTGTGGAAAGAGACCCAGTACTTC. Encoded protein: CASLEVWKETQYF.

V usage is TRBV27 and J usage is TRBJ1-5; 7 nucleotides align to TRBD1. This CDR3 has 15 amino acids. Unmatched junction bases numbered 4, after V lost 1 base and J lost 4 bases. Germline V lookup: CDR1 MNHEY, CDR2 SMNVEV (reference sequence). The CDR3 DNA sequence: TGTGCCAGCAGTTTATTCTGGGACAGAAATCAGCCCCAGCATTTT. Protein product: CASSLFWDRNQPQHF.

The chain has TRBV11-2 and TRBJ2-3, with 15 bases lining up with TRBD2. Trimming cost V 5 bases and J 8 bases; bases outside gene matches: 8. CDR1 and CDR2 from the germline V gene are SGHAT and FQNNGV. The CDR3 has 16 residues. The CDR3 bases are TGTGCCAGCAGCGGGACTAGCGGGGGGACATCCGGTACGCAGTATTTT. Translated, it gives CASSGTSGGTSGTQYF. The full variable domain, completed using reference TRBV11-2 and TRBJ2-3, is EAGVAQSPRYKIIEKRQSVAFWCNPISGHATLYWYQQILGQGPKLLIQFQNNGVVDDSQLPKDRFSAERLKGVDSTLKIQPAKLEDSAVYLCASSGTSGGTSGTQYFGPGTRLTVL.